These 10 T cell receptor beta chains originate from one sample sequenced in a study of cytomegalovirus exposure and HLA in healthy donors. Clones were read by immunoSEQ multiplex PCR, and TCRdb kept only the in-frame ones, dropping some. The sample lists about 110,000 clones, around 87% occurring once. Input material: PBMCs. The receptors come from a woman aged 25 to 39 in good health and CMV-seropositive.

The rearrangement uses TRBV4-1 and TRBJ1-3; D call uncertain. From germline, CDR1 is MGHRA and CDR2 YSYEKL. V dropped 1 base and J dropped 3 bases, with 10 bases sitting between them. The CDR3 covers 15 residues. CDR3 in DNA: TGCGCCAGCAGCCAAGGCCAGGCCGGTGGAAACACCATATATTTT. This translates into CASSQGQAGGNTIYF.

This chain links TRBV7-9 with TRBJ1-5; no definite D call. The CDR3 consists of 13 residues. Germline CDR1 SEHNR, CDR2 FQNEAQ (reference sequence). V lost 5 bases and J lost 5, with 10 bases in between. The CDR3 coding sequence is TGTGCCAGCAGCCTCCGGGAGGATCAGCCCCAGCATTTT. Its translation is CASSLREDQPQHF.

The V gene is TRBV10-3, the J gene TRBJ2-1; a possible D gene is TRBD2 (5 bases). Germline lookup yields CDR1 ENHRY and CDR2 SYGVKD. This CDR3 region has 17 residues. Trimming took off 3 bases at V and 7 bases at J, with 22 bases between the two ends. The CDR3 DNA sequence: TGTGCCATCAGTGACTCTCTACTAGACGGCACGGGGAATGAGCAGTTCTTC. Encoded protein: CAISDSLLDGTGNEQFF.

The CDR3 loop is CASRLYHSSGYSYEQYF. The CDR3 nucleotides are TGTGCAAGTCGCTTGTATCATTCTAGCGGATACTCCTACGAGCAGTACTTC. The chain carries TRBV12-2 and TRBJ2-7; the table's D call of TRBD2 was not tested on the DNA. TRBV12-2 is a recognized pseudogene. The length of the CDR3 is 17 residues.

CDR3 coding DNA: TGTGCCAGCAGTTCGGTAACAGGGGGCCCTCAGTACTTC. Its protein is CASSSVTGGPQYF. This chain connects TRBV27 to TRBJ2-7, with 9 bases fitting TRBD1. Germline V gene lookup returns CDR1 MNHEY and CDR2 SMNVEV (reference sequence). The J segment lost 10 bases and the V segment lost 4 bases, leaving 8 bases of the junction unmatched. CDR3 size: 13 residues.

The chain carries TRBV25-1 and TRBJ2-2; D perhaps matches TRBD2 (5 bases). This CDR3 is built from 18 residues. The ends were cut back, 4 bases at V and 0 bases at J, with 18 bases in the middle. The germline V gene encodes CDR1 MGHDK and CDR2 SYGVNS. CDR3 loop: CASSVGLLPYPNTGELFF. CDR3 sequence (DNA): TGTGCCAGCAGTGTAGGACTCCTACCTTATCCGAACACCGGGGAGCTGTTTTTT.

The genes are TRBV2 and TRBJ2-5, with 9 nucleotides matching TRBD2. The germline gives CDR1 SNHLY, CDR2 FYNNEI. CDR3 length: 16 amino acids. The trim removed 8 bases at V and 4 bases at J, leaving 14 bases unmatched. The CDR3 reads CASGVSGGLGGETQYF. The CDR3 nucleotides read TGTGCCAGCGGAGTCAGCGGGGGGCTCGGTGGAGAGACCCAGTACTTC.

The chain is built from TRBV11-3 and TRBJ2-1, with 10 bases lining up with TRBD1. With V trimmed by 8 bases and J by 5 bases, 9 bases remained unmatched. The CDR3 loop spans 15 amino acids. Germline V gene sequence: CDR1 SGHNT, CDR2 YENEEA. This chain's CDR3 is CASARGQGVDNEQFF. CDR3 coding DNA: TGTGCCAGCGCCCGAGGACAGGGGGTAGACAATGAGCAGTTCTTC.

The genes are TRBV9 and TRBJ2-7, with TRBD2 identical over 9 bases. The germline CDR1 and CDR2 sequences are SGDLS and YYNGEE. This CDR3 is 17 amino acids long. Unmatched junction bases numbered 12, after V lost 0 bases and J lost 5 bases. The CDR3 reads CASSVDGGGGAADEQYF. For the CDR3, the DNA is TGTGCCAGCAGCGTAGATGGAGGCGGGGGGGCCGCCGACGAGCAGTACTTC.

The chain links TRBV5-8 to TRBJ2-1; TRBD2 is a possible D gene (6 bases). CDR1 SGHTS and CDR2 YDEGEE come from the germline V gene. Trimming left V 1 base short and J 0 bases short, with 8 bases between. This CDR3 spans 15 amino acids. Here the CDR3 reads CASSLSGGSYNEQFF. The CDR3 DNA reads TGTGCCAGCAGCTTGTCCGGGGGCTCCTACAATGAGCAGTTCTTC.